This is a list of T cell receptor beta chains from one sample in a study of blood T cells in healthy people across ages. TCRdb re-derived calls from the 5' RACE reads in MiXCR, one entry per CDR3 protein. The sample includes some 1.5 million distinct CDR3 sequences, roughly 27% of them seen just once. Sequences were obtained from blood. The receptors were gathered from a woman in her twenties or thirties in good health. The CDR3 runs from the conserved cysteine through the conserved F or W. The D gene is left open where the match is weak. Where a row states a size, it is once, few, many or the class of an expanded clone; other rows omit it.

abundance	d_gene	v_gene	j_gene	CDR3aa	CDR3nt
.	TRBD2	TRBV5-1	TRBJ2-1	CASSLPLAGGREQFF	TGCGCCAGCAGCTTGCCGCTAGCGGGAGGGCGGGAGCAGTTCTTC
.	TRBD1	TRBV24-1	TRBJ2-1	CATSDLTGVRNEQFF	TGTGCCACCAGTGATTTGACAGGGGTTAGGAATGAGCAGTTCTTC
many	TRBD1	TRBV6-5	TRBJ2-7	CASRLRDRFSYEQYF	TGTGCCAGCAGGCTCCGGGACAGATTCTCCTACGAGCAGTACTTC
few	.	TRBV6-1	TRBJ1-1	CASRDRQPSTEAFF	TGTGCCAGCAGAGATCGACAGCCGAGCACTGAAGCTTTCTTT
.	TRBD1	TRBV28	TRBJ1-4	CAGRSGTANEKLFF	TGTGCCGGAAGATCCGGGACAGCTAATGAAAAACTGTTTTTT
.	TRBD1	TRBV20-1	TRBJ1-2	CSADGQDGGYTF	TGCAGTGCGGATGGACAGGATGGCGGCTACACCTTC
.	.	TRBV27	TRBJ2-1	CASRDRWEQLF	TGTGCCAGCAGGGATAGATGGGAGCAGCTCTTC
few	TRBD1	TRBV10-3	TRBJ1-2	CAISVGQGAYGYTF	TGTGCCATCAGTGTTGGGCAGGGGGCGTATGGCTACACCTTC
.	.	TRBV18	TRBJ2-3	CASSPNRDEDTQYF	TGTGCCAGCTCACCAAACAGGGACGAAGATACGCAGTATTTT
few	.	TRBV10-3	TRBJ2-7	CSISEGLALYYEQYF	TGTTCCATCAGTGAGGGACTCGCACTTTACTACGAGCAGTACTTC
.	.	TRBV18	TRBJ2-5	CASSQQTEETRYF	TGTGCCAGCTCACAACAGACCGAAGAGACCCGGTACTTC
.	.	TRBV7-2	TRBJ2-5	CASSPGSGWETQYF	TGTGCCAGCAGCCCGGGATCGGGGTGGGAGACCCAGTACTTC
.	TRBD2	TRBV20-1	TRBJ2-5	CSAREQSGESETQYF	TGCAGTGCTAGAGAGCAAAGCGGGGAGAGCGAGACCCAGTACTTC
.	.	TRBV6-5	TRBJ2-1	CASSDSQVGNDEQFF	TGTGCCAGCAGTGACTCACAGGTGGGGAACGATGAGCAGTTCTTC
.	.	TRBV9	TRBJ2-5	CASSVAVGSGETQYF	TGTGCCAGCAGCGTAGCTGTGGGGAGTGGTGAGACCCAGTACTTC
.	TRBD1	TRBV7-9	TRBJ1-2	CASSPQGSGGYTF	TGTGCCAGCAGCCCACAGGGGTCTGGGGGCTACACCTTC
.	.	TRBV5-1	TRBJ2-5	CASSLAAQGGQETQYF	TGCGCCAGCAGCTTGGCGGCCCAAGGAGGTCAGGAGACCCAGTACTTC
.	.	TRBV7-2	TRBJ2-7	CASSLGGGRGGEQYF	TGTGCCAGCAGCCTCGGTGGGGGGAGGGGGGGCGAGCAGTACTTC
.	TRBD2	TRBV18	TRBJ2-1	CASSPFLAEAGQFF	TGTGCCAGCTCACCGTTCCTAGCGGAAGCCGGGCAGTTCTTC
.	.	TRBV3-1	TRBJ2-7	CASRSDMPSYEQYF	TGTGCCAGCAGGTCGGACATGCCTTCCTACGAGCAGTACTTC
few	TRBD1	TRBV9	TRBJ2-7	CASSVGTGSPEQYF	TGTGCCAGCAGCGTAGGGACAGGGTCCCCCGAGCAGTACTTC
.	.	TRBV2	TRBJ2-1	CASNRGFYNEQFF	TGCGCCAGCAATAGAGGGTTTTACAATGAGCAGTTCTTC
few	.	TRBV4-3	TRBJ1-6	CASSQDTGLASPLHF	TGCGCCAGCAGCCAAGATACCGGGCTGGCTTCACCCCTCCACTTT
once	.	TRBV7-9	TRBJ2-5	CASRTGRADRETQYF	TGTGCCAGCAGAACCGGACGGGCGGACCGAGAGACCCAGTACTTC
many	.	TRBV5-1	TRBJ2-3	CASRQLGDTQYF	TGCGCCAGCCGACAGCTAGGAGATACGCAGTATTTT
many	TRBD1	TRBV7-2	TRBJ2-7	CASTRQGQTYEQYF	TGTGCCAGCACCAGACAGGGACAAACCTACGAGCAGTACTTC
.	.	TRBV7-9	TRBJ2-3	CASSQGQPTDTQYF	TGTGCCAGCAGTCAAGGACAGCCCACAGATACGCAGTATTTT
many	TRBD2	TRBV20-1	TRBJ2-7	CSAGKRGPPYEQYF	TGCAGTGCTGGCAAGCGGGGACCCCCCTACGAGCAGTACTTC
few	.	TRBV6-5	TRBJ2-1	CASRRDYSSYNEQFF	TGTGCCAGCCGAAGAGACTACTCCTCCTACAATGAGCAGTTCTTC
few	TRBD1	TRBV12-3/TRBV12-4	TRBJ1-2	CASSNRDRGYGYTF	TGTGCCAGCAGTAACCGGGACAGGGGATATGGCTACACCTTC
few	TRBD2	TRBV9	TRBJ2-7	CASSPTTSGADNEQYF	TGTGCCAGCAGCCCTACCACTAGCGGGGCGGACAATGAGCAGTACTTC
few	.	TRBV11-2	TRBJ2-7	CASSLFWEQYF	TGTGCCAGCAGCTTATTTTGGGAGCAGTACTTC
.	.	TRBV12-3/TRBV12-4	TRBJ1-1	CVSMNWNTEAFF	TGTGTCAGCATGAACTGGAACACTGAAGCTTTCTTT
.	.	TRBV7-2	TRBJ2-7	CASSLGVSSLTRYEQYF	TGTGCCAGCAGCTTAGGTGTGTCTAGCTTGACCCGTTACGAGCAGTACTTC
.	TRBD2	TRBV30	TRBJ2-1	CAWTGLAGNYNEQFF	TGTGCCTGGACTGGACTAGCGGGGAACTACAATGAGCAGTTCTTC
.	.	TRBV3-1	TRBJ2-3	CASRLDGIDTQYF	TGTGCCAGCAGACTCGACGGCATCGATACGCAGTATTTT
few	TRBD2	TRBV5-6	TRBJ2-3	CASSPGLGGTDTQYF	TGTGCCAGCAGCCCCGGACTAGGCGGCACAGATACGCAGTATTTT